The 28 T cell receptor beta chains reported below all come from one sample, sequenced in a study of human T cells and chemical hapten exposure. From the RACE reads, TCRdb called clonotypes with MiXCR, one entry per CDR3 protein. The sample lists 250,000 to 300,000 distinct CDR3 sequences, approximately 7.5% occurring once. Time point given: pre-sensitization, week 0. Treatment here: therapeutic diphenylcyclopropenone sensitization with weekly scalp DPC. This specimen was whole blood, taken in connection with sensitization to the hapten diphenylcyclopropenone (DPC). These receptors came from a man aged 18-30 years with alopecia areata. Some clones in this sample may be carry-over from other donors' samples.

The CDR3 protein is CASSLGLSETQYF. CDR3 nucleotide sequence: TGCGCCAGCAGCCTAGGACTCTCGGAGACCCAGTACTTC. J is TRBJ2-5 and V is TRBV4-1; a weak D match, TRBD2 (5 bases). CDR1 is MGHRA and CDR2 is YSYEKL in the germline V gene. The CDR3 spans 13 residues. The ends were cut back, 4 bases at V and 5 bases at J, with 11 bases in the middle.

This clonotype occurred many times. This chain joins TRBV12-3 or TRBV12-4 and TRBJ2-2; D not certain. CDR3 size: 14 residues. The germline V and J ends were trimmed by 3 bases and 0 bases, with 5 bases remaining between them. The CDR3 DNA reads TGTGCCAGCAGTTTGGGAACGAACACCGGGGAGCTGTTTTTT. As protein: CASSLGTNTGELFF.

In this sample, this clonotype turned up a few times. The chain couples TRBV5-6 to TRBJ2-7; D is unclear. The CDR3 runs to 10 residues. V was trimmed by 4 bases and J by 10 bases, leaving 9 bases between them. In germline, CDR1 is SGHDT, CDR2 YYEEEE. The CDR3 is CASSPNGQYV. In DNA, the CDR3 is TGTGCCAGCAGCCCAAATGGACAGTACGTC.

In its sample, this clonotype was seen a few times. The genes are TRBV4-1 and TRBJ1-5; no clear D. The V and J ends lost 4 bases and 5 bases respectively, with 9 bases between them. CDR1 and CDR2 (germline): MGHRA, YSYEKL. This CDR3 is built from 13 residues. In DNA form, the CDR3 reads TGCGCCAGCAGCCGGACGGGTTATCAGCCCCAGCATTTT. Residues: CASSRTGYQPQHF.

V usage is TRBV25-1 and J usage is TRBJ1-2; no reliable D call. Trimming stripped 4 bases from V and 4 bases from J, with 10 bases between. This CDR3 has 13 residues. The germline CDR1 and CDR2 sequences are MGHDK and SYGVNS. This chain's CDR3 is CASSADIGYGYTF. CDR3 bases: TGTGCCAGCAGTGCCGACATAGGCTATGGCTACACCTTC.

This clonotype was counted a few times. The chain employs TRBV11-1 and TRBJ1-6; 8 positions agree with TRBD1. CDR1 is SGHAT and CDR2 is FQDESV in the germline V gene (reference sequence). The CDR3 totals 15 residues. Trimming took 5 bases from V and 6 from J; bases not matched to a gene: 6. CDR3 DNA: TGTGCCAGCAGCCCCGGACAGGGTGGTAATTCACCCCTCCACTTT. Translation: CASSPGQGGNSPLHF.

This clonotype was seen more than once but under ten times. The rearrangement uses TRBV7-2 and TRBJ1-6; possibly TRBD1 for D (6 bases). V was cut by 6 bases and J by 3 bases, with 15 bases left in between. The CDR3 has 16 residues. Germline V gene data show CDR1 as SGHTA and CDR2 as FQGNSA. The CDR3: CASRQGSSGYNSPLHF. The DNA for the CDR3 is TGTGCCAGCAGGCAGGGGAGCAGCGGCTATAATTCACCCCTCCACTTT.

The chain links TRBV7-9 to TRBJ2-5; D gene ambiguous. The CDR3 is 12 residues long. V shed 1 base and J shed 5 bases, with 5 bases lying between them. The germline V gene encodes CDR1 SEHNR and CDR2 FQNEAQ (reference sequence). The CDR3 DNA is TGTGCCAGCAGCTTAGTTTTGGAGACCCAGTACTTC. Translating it yields CASSLVLETQYF.

The table lists this clonotype with many counts. The genes are TRBV12-3 or TRBV12-4 and TRBJ2-5; tentatively, D is TRBD1 (5 bases). V lost 6 bases and J 10 bases, leaving 9 bases between the germline ends. The CDR3 is 10 residues long. The CDR3 loop is CASRKGNQYF. The CDR3 region has the DNA TGTGCCAGCAGAAAGGGGAACCAGTACTTC.

The chain carries TRBV6-6 and TRBJ1-6; D is unresolved. The CDR3 sequence is 12 residues long. The germline gives CDR1 MNHNY, CDR2 SVGAGI (reference sequence). With 6 bases removed from V and 9 bases from J, the gap between germline ends came to 9 bases. CDR3 protein: CASSPSSSPLHF. DNA of the CDR3: TGTGCCAGCAGCCCTTCGAGTTCACCCCTCCACTTT.

This clonotype was counted a few times. The gene calls are TRBV7-2 and TRBJ1-1; D gene uncertain. V gave up 2 bases and J gave up 2 bases, with 15 bases separating them. The CDR3 totals 16 residues. Germline V gene sequence: CDR1 SGHTA, CDR2 FQGNSA. This CDR3 is CASSLRFVGYNTEAFF. The CDR3 nucleotides are TGTGCCAGCAGCTTACGCTTCGTAGGCTATAACACTGAAGCTTTCTTT.

This clonotype has more than one count but fewer than ten. J is TRBJ2-1 and V is TRBV7-9; D gene ambiguous. CDR3 length equals 15 residues. V was clipped by 3 bases and J by 0 bases, with 9 bases between them. The germline CDR1 and CDR2 sequences are SEHNR and FQNEAQ (reference sequence). The CDR3 loop reads CASSFWQSSYNEQFF. CDR3 bases: TGTGCCAGCAGCTTTTGGCAGAGCTCCTACAATGAGCAGTTCTTC.

This clonotype was found a few times. The CDR3 region is CASSPQGASYEQYF. The CDR3 nucleotides read TGTGCCAGCAGCCCGCAGGGGGCCTCCTACGAGCAGTACTTC. The V call is TRBV7-3, the J call TRBJ2-7; 8 nucleotides line up with TRBD1. CDR1 is SGHTA and CDR2 is FQGTGA in the germline V gene. The CDR3 is 14 residues long. The J segment lost 0 bases and the V segment lost 5 bases, leaving 3 bases of the junction unmatched.

J is TRBJ1-5 and V is TRBV5-1; D gene uncertain. Germline values: CDR1 SGHRS, CDR2 YFSETQ. This CDR3 is 17 amino acids long. With 0 bases removed from V and 0 bases from J, the gap between germline ends came to 13 bases. The CDR3 region is CASSLAGDKYSNQPQHF. The CDR3 nucleotides are TGCGCCAGCAGCTTGGCCGGGGATAAGTATAGCAATCAGCCCCAGCATTTT.

This clonotype occurred a few times. The rearrangement links TRBV28 to TRBJ1-6; no clear D. The ends were cut back, 3 bases at V and 7 bases at J, with 13 bases in the middle. The germline V gene encodes CDR1 MDHEN and CDR2 SYDVKM. This CDR3 has 15 amino acids. CDR3 protein: CASSLAPRWNSPLHF. The CDR3 DNA sequence: TGTGCCAGCAGTTTGGCCCCGCGCTGGAATTCACCCCTCCACTTT.

This clonotype showed up many times. The genes are TRBV10-3 and TRBJ1-5; D perhaps matches TRBD1 (5 bases). Trimming took off 6 bases at V and 5 bases at J, with 17 bases between the two ends. The CDR3 is made up of 15 amino acids. Germline CDR1 and CDR2: ENHRY and SYGVKD. DNA for the CDR3: TGTGCCATCAGCGAACCGGGGGGGTTGGATCAGCCCCAGCATTTT. Its translation is CAISEPGGLDQPQHF.

This clonotype has a count of ten or more. The chain combines TRBV7-9 with TRBJ2-3; TRBD1 might be the D (6 bases). The CDR3 sequence is 17 residues long. Germline V gives CDR1 SEHNR, CDR2 FQNEAQ (reference sequence). V was pared by 2 bases and J by 2 bases, with 17 bases between. CDR3 DNA sequence: TGTGCCAGCAGCTTATTAACAGGGCAGGGGTACACAGATACGCAGTATTTT. It specifies CASSLLTGQGYTDTQYF.

The chain links TRBV4-3 to TRBJ2-2, with 11 nucleotides matching TRBD1. After removal of 4 bases from V and 6 bases from J, the junction contained 7 bases not matched to a gene. CDR1 is LGHNA and CDR2 is YSLEER in the germline V gene. The CDR3 has 16 amino acids. CDR3 nucleotides: TGCGCCAGCAGCCCGGGGACAGGGGGAATTCCCGGGGAGCTGTTTTTT. Translating it yields CASSPGTGGIPGELFF.

This chain joins TRBV24-1 and TRBJ2-1; D gene uncertain. The germline V gene has CDR1 KGHDR and CDR2 SFDVKD. This CDR3 region has 13 residues. The V end was cut by 4 bases, the J end by 8 bases, with 11 bases between. The CDR3 region has the DNA TGTGCCACCAGTGACGCACCTAGATATGAGCAGTTCTTC. This encodes CATSDAPRYEQFF.

J is TRBJ2-2 and V is TRBV28; tentative D call: TRBD1 (7 bases). Between the trimmed V and J ends, which lost 10 bases and 0 bases, there was a span of 15 bases. The CDR3 has 15 amino acids. CDR1 is MDHEN and CDR2 is SYDVKM in the germline V gene. As DNA, the CDR3 is TGTGCCATCTTCTCCAGGGGGGCGAACACCGGGGAGCTGTTTTTT. Translating gives CAIFSRGANTGELFF.

A remark on this clonotype: This may be a read error: a much more frequent sequence differs by one nucleotide. The chain has TRBV2 and TRBJ1-1; perhaps TRBD1 as D (5 bases). CDR1 and CDR2 (germline): SNHLY, FYNNEI. This CDR3 comprises 14 residues. CDR3 sequence: CPKTRTLRKTEAFF. CDR3 in DNA: TGTCCTAAGACGCGGACATTGAGAAAAACTGAAGCTTTCTTT.

This sequence joins TRBV4-3 and TRBJ2-7; D might be TRBD2 (5 bases). This CDR3 comprises 16 residues. V lost 3 bases to trimming and J lost 1 base, with 16 bases between them. From germline, CDR1 is LGHNA and CDR2 YSLEER. CDR3 protein: CASSHAGVEGSYEQYF. In DNA, the CDR3 is TGCGCCAGCAGCCATGCCGGGGTAGAGGGTTCCTACGAGCAGTACTTC.

The table lists this clonotype with many counts. The gene calls are TRBV7-9 and TRBJ1-5, with D perhaps TRBD1 (6 bases). The ends were cut back, 0 bases at V and 0 bases at J, with 9 bases in the middle. Looked up from germline, CDR1 is SEHNR and CDR2 is FQNEAQ (reference sequence). The CDR3 loop spans 16 amino acids. The CDR3 DNA is TGTGCCAGCAGCTTAGCGCAAGGGGGTAGCAATCAGCCCCAGCATTTT. Protein product: CASSLAQGGSNQPQHF. The variable domain in full, with the rest retrieved from reference TRBV7-9 and TRBJ1-5, is DTGVSQNPRHKITKRGQNVTFRCDPISEHNRLYWYRQTLGQGPEFLTYFQNEAQLEKSRLLSDRFSAERPKGSFSTLEIQRTEQGDSAMYLCASSLAQGGSNQPQHFGDGTRLSIL.

The chain employs TRBV7-9 and TRBJ1-1; weak D call: TRBD1 (6 bases). V lost 5 bases and J 11 bases, leaving 12 bases between the germline ends. CDR3 size: 11 residues. CDR1 is SEHNR and CDR2 is FQNEAQ in the germline V gene (reference sequence). DNA of the CDR3: TGTGCCAGCAGCGATACAGGGAGGGCTTTCTTT. Amino acids: CASSDTGRAFF.

The chain combines TRBV5-1 with TRBJ1-3, with a possible D match to TRBD1 (6 bases). The CDR3 totals 16 residues. The germline CDR1 and CDR2 sequences are SGHRS and YFSETQ. Between the trimmed V and J ends, which lost 2 bases and 4 bases, there was a span of 16 bases. As DNA, the CDR3 is TGCGCCAGCAGCTTTTCGTCAGGGGATGGGGGAAACACCATATATTTT. It yields the protein CASSFSSGDGGNTIYF.

The CDR3 sequence: CASREGLEYEQYV. CDR3 DNA sequence: TGTGCCAGCAGGGAGGGGCTCGAGTACGAGCAGTACGTC. The V gene is TRBV6-6, the J gene TRBJ2-7, with a weak D call TRBD2 (6 bases). The CDR3 has 13 residues. Germline V CDR1 and CDR2: MNHNY, SVGAGI (reference sequence). With 6 bases removed from V and 4 bases from J, the gap between germline ends came to 13 bases.

This clonotype was counted only a few times. The chain joins TRBV11-2 to TRBJ2-7; 10 bases line up with TRBD1. Germline V CDR1 and CDR2: SGHAT, FQNNGV. The CDR3 has 15 residues. Losses at the gene ends were 3 bases for V and 5 bases for J; bases not matched to a gene: 7. The CDR3 nucleotides are TGTGCCAGCAGCTTGGGGACAGGGGTCGTGGACGAGCAGTACTTC. Protein product: CASSLGTGVVDEQYF. The full variable domain, with the rest looked up from reference TRBV11-2 and TRBJ2-7, is EAGVAQSPRYKIIEKRQSVAFWCNPISGHATLYWYQQILGQGPKLLIQFQNNGVVDDSQLPKDRFSAERLKGVDSTLKIQPAKLEDSAVYLCASSLGTGVVDEQYFGPGTRLTVT.

As regards this clonotype: This could be a read error, since a much larger clone is one nucleotide away. The chain couples TRBV7-2 to TRBJ1-3; 7 bases fit TRBD1. Germline assignment: CDR1 SGHTA and CDR2 FQGNSA. V shed 3 bases and J 0 bases; nucleotides not matched to a gene: 2. This CDR3 contains 15 residues. CDR3: CASSFSGGSGNTIYF. DNA of the CDR3: TGTGCCAGCAGCTTCTCAGGGGGCTCTGGAAACACCATATATTTT.